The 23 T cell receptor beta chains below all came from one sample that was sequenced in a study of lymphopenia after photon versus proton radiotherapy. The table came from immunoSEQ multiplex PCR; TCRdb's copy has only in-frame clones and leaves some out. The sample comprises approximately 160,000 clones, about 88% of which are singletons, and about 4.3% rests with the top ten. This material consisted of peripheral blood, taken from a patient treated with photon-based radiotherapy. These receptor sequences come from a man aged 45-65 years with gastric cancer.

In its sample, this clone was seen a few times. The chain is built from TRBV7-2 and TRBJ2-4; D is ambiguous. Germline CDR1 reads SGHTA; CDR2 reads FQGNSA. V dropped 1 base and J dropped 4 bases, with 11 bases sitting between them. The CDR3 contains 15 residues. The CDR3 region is CASSLGPNPKNIQYF. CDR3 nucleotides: TGTGCCAGCAGCTTAGGTCCCAACCCAAAAAACATTCAGTACTTC.

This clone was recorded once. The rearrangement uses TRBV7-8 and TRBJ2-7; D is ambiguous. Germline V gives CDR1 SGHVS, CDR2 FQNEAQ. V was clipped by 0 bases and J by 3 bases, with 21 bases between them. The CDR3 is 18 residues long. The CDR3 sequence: CASSLAFAEETGYYEQYF. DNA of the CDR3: TGTGCCAGCAGCTTAGCTTTCGCCGAGGAGACTGGGTACTACGAGCAGTACTTC.

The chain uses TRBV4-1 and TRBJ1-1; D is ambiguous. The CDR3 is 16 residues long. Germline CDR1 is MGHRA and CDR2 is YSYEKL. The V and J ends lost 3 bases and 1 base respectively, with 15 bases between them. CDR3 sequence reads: CASSQPPRTPNTEAFF. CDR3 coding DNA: TGCGCCAGCAGCCAGCCTCCCCGGACTCCGAACACTGAAGCTTTCTTT.

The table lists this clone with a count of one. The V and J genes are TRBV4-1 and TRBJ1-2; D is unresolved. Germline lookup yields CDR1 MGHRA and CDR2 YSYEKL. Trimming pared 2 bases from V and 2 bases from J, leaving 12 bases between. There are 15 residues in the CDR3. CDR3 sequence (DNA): TGCGCCAGCAGCCAACCCGGAACGGCCAACTATGGCTACACCTTC. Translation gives CASSQPGTANYGYTF.

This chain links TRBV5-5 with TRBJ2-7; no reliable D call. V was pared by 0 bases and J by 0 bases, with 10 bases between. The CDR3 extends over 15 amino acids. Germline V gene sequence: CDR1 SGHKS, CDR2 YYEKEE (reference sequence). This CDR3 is CASSLGASSSYEQYF. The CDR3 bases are TGTGCCAGCAGCTTGGGGGCTAGTTCCTCCTACGAGCAGTACTTC.

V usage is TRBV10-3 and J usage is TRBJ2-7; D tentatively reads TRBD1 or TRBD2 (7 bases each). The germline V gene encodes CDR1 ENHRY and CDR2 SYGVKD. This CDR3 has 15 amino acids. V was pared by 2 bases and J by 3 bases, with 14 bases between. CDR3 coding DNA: TGTGCCATCAGTGAGCCAGGGGGGGGCTTCTACGAGCAGTACTTC. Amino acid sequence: CAISEPGGGFYEQYF.

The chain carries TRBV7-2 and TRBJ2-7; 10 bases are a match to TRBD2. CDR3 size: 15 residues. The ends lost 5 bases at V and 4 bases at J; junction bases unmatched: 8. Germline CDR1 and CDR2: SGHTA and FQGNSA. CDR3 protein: CASSKGTSEGYEQYF. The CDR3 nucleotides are TGTGCCAGCAGCAAGGGGACTAGCGAGGGATACGAGCAGTACTTC.

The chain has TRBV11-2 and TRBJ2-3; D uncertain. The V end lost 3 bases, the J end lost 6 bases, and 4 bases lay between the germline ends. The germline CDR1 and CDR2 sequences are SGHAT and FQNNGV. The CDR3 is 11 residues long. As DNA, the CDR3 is TGTGCCAGCAGCTTCGGGGATACGCAGTATTTT. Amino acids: CASSFGDTQYF.

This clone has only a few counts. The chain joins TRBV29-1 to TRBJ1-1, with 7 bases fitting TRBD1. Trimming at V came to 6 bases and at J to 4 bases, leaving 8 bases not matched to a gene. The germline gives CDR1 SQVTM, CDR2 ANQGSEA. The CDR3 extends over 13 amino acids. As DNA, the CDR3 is TGCAGCGTGAGACAGGGACGGGGCACTGAAGCTTTCTTT. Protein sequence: CSVRQGRGTEAFF.

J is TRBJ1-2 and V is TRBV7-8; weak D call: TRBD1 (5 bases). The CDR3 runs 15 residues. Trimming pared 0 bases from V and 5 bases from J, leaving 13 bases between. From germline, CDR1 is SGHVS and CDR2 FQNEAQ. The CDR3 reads CASSLAVGPQYGYTF. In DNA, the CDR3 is TGTGCCAGCAGCTTAGCAGTGGGGCCCCAATATGGCTACACCTTC.

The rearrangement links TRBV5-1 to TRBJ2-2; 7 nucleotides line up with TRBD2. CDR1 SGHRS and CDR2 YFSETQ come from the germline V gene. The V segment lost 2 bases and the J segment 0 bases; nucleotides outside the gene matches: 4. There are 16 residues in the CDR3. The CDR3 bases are TGCGCCAGCAGCTTAGGGACTACCTCGAACACCGGGGAGCTGTTTTTT. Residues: CASSLGTTSNTGELFF.

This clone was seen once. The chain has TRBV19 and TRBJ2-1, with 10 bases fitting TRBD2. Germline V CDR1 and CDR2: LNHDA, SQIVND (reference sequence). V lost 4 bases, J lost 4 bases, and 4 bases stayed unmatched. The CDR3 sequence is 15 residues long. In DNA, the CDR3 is TGTGCCAGTAGTAGCGGGACTAGCGCTTACAATGAGCAGTTCTTC. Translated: CASSSGTSAYNEQFF.

The CDR3 region is CASSLYPLDRGGEQYF. The DNA of the CDR3 is TGTGCCAGCAGTTTATACCCCCTGGACAGGGGGGGGGAGCAGTACTTC. The rearrangement links TRBV27 to TRBJ2-7, with 10 bases that match TRBD1. Trimming at V came to 1 base and at J to 7 bases, leaving 10 bases not matched to a gene. This CDR3 contains 16 residues. CDR1 and CDR2 (germline): MNHEY, SMNVEV (reference sequence).

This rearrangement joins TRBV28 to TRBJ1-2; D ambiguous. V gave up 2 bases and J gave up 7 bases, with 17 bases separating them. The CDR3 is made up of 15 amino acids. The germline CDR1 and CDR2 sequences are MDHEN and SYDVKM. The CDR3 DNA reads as TGTGCCAGCAGTTTAATGGACCGAGGAGGAGGTGGCTACACCTTC. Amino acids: CASSLMDRGGGGYTF.

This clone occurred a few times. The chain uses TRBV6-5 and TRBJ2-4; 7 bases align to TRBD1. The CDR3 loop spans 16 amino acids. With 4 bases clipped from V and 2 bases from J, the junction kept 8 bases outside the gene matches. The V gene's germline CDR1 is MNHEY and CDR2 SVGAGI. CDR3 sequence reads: CASSSRGISTKNIQYF. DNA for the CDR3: TGTGCCAGCAGTTCCAGGGGGATTAGTACCAAAAACATTCAGTACTTC.

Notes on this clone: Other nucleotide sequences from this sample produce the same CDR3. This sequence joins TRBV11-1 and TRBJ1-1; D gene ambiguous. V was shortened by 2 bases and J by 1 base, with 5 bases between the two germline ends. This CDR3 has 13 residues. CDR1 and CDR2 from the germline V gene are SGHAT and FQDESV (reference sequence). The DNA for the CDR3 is TGTGCCAGCAGCTTAACGCGGAACACTGAAGCTTTCTTT. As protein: CASSLTRNTEAFF.

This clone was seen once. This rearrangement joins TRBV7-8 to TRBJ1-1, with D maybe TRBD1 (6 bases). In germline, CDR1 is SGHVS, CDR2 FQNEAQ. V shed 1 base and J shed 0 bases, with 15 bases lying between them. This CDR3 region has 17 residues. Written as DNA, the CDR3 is TGTGCCAGCAGCTTAGTCCAGACAGGCCGAATGAACACTGAAGCTTTCTTT. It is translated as CASSLVQTGRMNTEAFF.

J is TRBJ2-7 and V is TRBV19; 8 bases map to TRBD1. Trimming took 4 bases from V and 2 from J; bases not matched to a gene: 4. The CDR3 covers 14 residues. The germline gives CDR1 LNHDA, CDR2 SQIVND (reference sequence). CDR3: CASSTGTGPYEQYF. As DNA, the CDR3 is TGTGCCAGTAGTACCGGGACAGGACCCTACGAGCAGTACTTC.

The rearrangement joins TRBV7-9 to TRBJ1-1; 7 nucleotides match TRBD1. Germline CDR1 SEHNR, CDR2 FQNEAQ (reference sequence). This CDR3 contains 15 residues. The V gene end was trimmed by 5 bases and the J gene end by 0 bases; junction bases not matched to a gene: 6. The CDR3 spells CASSPRQGVNTEAFF. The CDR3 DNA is TGTGCCAGCAGCCCCCGACAGGGTGTGAACACTGAAGCTTTCTTT.

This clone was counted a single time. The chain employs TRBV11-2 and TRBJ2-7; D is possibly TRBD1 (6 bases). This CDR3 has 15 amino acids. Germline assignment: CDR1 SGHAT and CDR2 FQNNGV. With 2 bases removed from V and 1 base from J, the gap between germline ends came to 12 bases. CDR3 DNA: TGTGCCAGCAGCTTATCAGCAGGGGAGTCCTACGAGCAGTACTTC. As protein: CASSLSAGESYEQYF.

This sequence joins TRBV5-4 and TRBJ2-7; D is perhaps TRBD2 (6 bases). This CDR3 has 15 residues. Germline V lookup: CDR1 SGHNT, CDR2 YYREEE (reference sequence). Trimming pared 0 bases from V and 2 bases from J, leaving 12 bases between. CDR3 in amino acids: CASSLAGGAPYEQYF. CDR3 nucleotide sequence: TGTGCCAGCAGCTTGGCCGGGGGAGCGCCCTACGAGCAGTACTTC.

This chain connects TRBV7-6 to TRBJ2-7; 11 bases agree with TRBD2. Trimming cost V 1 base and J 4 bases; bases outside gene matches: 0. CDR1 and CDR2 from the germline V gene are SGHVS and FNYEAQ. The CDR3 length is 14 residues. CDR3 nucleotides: TGTGCCAGCAGCTTAGGACTAGCGGGGTACGAGCAGTACTTC. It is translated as CASSLGLAGYEQYF.

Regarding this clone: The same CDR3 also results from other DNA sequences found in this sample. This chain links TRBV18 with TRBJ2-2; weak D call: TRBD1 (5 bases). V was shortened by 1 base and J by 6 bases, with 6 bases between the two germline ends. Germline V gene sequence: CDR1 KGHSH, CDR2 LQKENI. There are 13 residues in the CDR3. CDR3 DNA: TGTGCCAGCTCACCACGGGGCTCCGGGGAGCTGTTTTTT. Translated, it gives CASSPRGSGELFF.